A selection of T cell receptor beta chains follows, all from one sample in a study of shared T cell receptors in the human thymus. TCRdb keeps only in-frame clones here, not all; method: immunoSEQ multiplex PCR. Of under 700,000 clones detected, about 80% appear once; the ten largest clones hold 0.013%. The same specimen was also included in a second study, on human thymus T cells.

Sequenced input: thymocytes. These receptors were obtained from a boy under two years old with a congenital heart defect. CDR3s include the opening cysteine and the closing phenylalanine or tryptophan. D genes are given only for firm matches. Some rows mark clone size as missing; the rest say once, few, many or name a class of expanded clone.

J: TRBJ2-7; size: .; D: TRBD2; V: TRBV10-1; DNA: TGCGCCAGCAGTGATGGTAGCGGGACCTACGAGCAGTACTTC; CDR3: CASSDGSGTYEQYF
J: TRBJ2-3; size: .; D: .; V: TRBV4-2; DNA: TGTGCCAGCAGCCAAGGGAAGTCTGGACACACAGATACGCAGTATTTT; CDR3: CASSQGKSGHTDTQYF
J: TRBJ1-2; size: .; D: .; V: TRBV6-1; DNA: TGTGCCAGCAGTCCACGCGGACAGCAATATGGCTACACCTTC; CDR3: CASSPRGQQYGYTF
J: TRBJ2-5; size: .; D: TRBD2; V: TRBV29-1; DNA: TGCAGCGTTGATGGTCGGGAGGGGGGCCTTCAAGAGACCCAGTACTTC; CDR3: CSVDGREGGLQETQYF
J: TRBJ1-4; size: .; D: TRBD1; V: TRBV30; DNA: TGTGCCTGGAGTGCGGGACAGGGAGTAGGGGAAAAACTGTTTTTT; CDR3: CAWSAGQGVGEKLFF
J: TRBJ2-7; size: .; D: TRBD2; V: TRBV7-9; DNA: TGTGCCAGCAGTTCACTAGCGGGAGGATGGTCCTACGAGCAGTACTTC; CDR3: CASSSLAGGWSYEQYF
J: TRBJ2-3; size: few; D: .; V: TRBV27; DNA: TGTGCCAGCAGGACAGCAGATACGCAGTATTTT; CDR3: CASRTADTQYF
J: TRBJ2-6; size: .; D: TRBD1; V: TRBV7-6; DNA: TGTGCCAGCAGCATCACACGGGACAGACCCCTGGGGGCCAACGTCCTGACTTTC; CDR3: CASSITRDRPLGANVLTF
J: TRBJ2-5; size: .; D: TRBD2; V: TRBV2; DNA: TGTGCCAGCAGTGAAGGTCCTAGCGGGAGGGCTCAAGAGACCCAGTACTTC; CDR3: CASSEGPSGRAQETQYF
J: TRBJ1-5; size: .; D: .; V: TRBV5-1; DNA: TGCGCCAGCTCCCTTAATCAGAATCAGCCCCAGCATTTT; CDR3: CASSLNQNQPQHF
J: TRBJ2-7; size: .; D: TRBD2; V: TRBV15; DNA: TGTGCCACCAGCAGAGTCTTTAGCGGGCAGACCTACGAGCAGTACTTC; CDR3: CATSRVFSGQTYEQYF
J: TRBJ2-3; size: once; D: .; V: TRBV4-3; DNA: TGCGCCAGCAGCCACCTCCTCATGGGGACATCCACAGATACGCAGTATTTT; CDR3: CASSHLLMGTSTDTQYF
J: TRBJ2-3; size: once; D: .; V: TRBV27; DNA: TGTGCCAGCAGCAAACTTAGCACAACAGATACGCAGTATTTT; CDR3: CASSKLSTTDTQYF
J: TRBJ1-4; size: .; D: .; V: TRBV9; DNA: TGTGCCAGCAGCCCCATCCGGGACTTTAATGAAAAACTGTTTTTT; CDR3: CASSPIRDFNEKLFF
J: TRBJ2-3; size: .; D: TRBD1; V: TRBV5-6; DNA: TGTGCCAGCAGCTTGCGGACAGGTGATAGCACAGATACGCAGTATTTT; CDR3: CASSLRTGDSTDTQYF
J: TRBJ2-6; size: .; D: TRBD1; V: TRBV5-1; DNA: TGCGCCAGCAGCAGAGGGACAGCTTCGAGCTCTGGGGCCAACGTCCTGACTTTC; CDR3: CASSRGTASSSGANVLTF
J: TRBJ2-3; size: .; D: .; V: TRBV27; DNA: TGTGCCAGCAGTTTATCACTAGCCCTGGATACGCAGTATTTT; CDR3: CASSLSLALDTQYF
J: TRBJ1-1; size: .; D: TRBD1; V: TRBV7-9; DNA: TGTGCCAGCATCGACAGGGGGCTAACTGAAGCTTTCTTT; CDR3: CASIDRGLTEAFF
J: TRBJ2-1; size: .; D: .; V: TRBV4-2; DNA: TGTGCCAGCAGCCAAGATCGCTCGGGACACCCGTTCTCCTACAATGAGCAGTTCTTC; CDR3: CASSQDRSGHPFSYNEQFF
J: TRBJ1-1; size: .; D: TRBD1; V: TRBV12-5; DNA: TGTGCTAGTGGTCACAGGGGGCCCCGCATGAACACTGAAGCTTTCTTT; CDR3: CASGHRGPRMNTEAFF
J: TRBJ2-7; size: .; D: .; V: TRBV11-2; DNA: TGTGCCAGCAGCCTAGGGGGAGGGGCCGAGCAGTACTTC; CDR3: CASSLGGGAEQYF
J: TRBJ2-4; size: few; D: .; V: TRBV18; DNA: TGTGCCTTAGGGAGGACCCCCCCGCAGGCTCCTTTAGCCAAAAACATTCAGTACTTC; CDR3: CALGRTPPQAPLAKNIQYF
J: TRBJ1-1; size: .; D: .; V: TRBV27; DNA: TGTGCCAGCAGGCACAGACCCAGCACTGAAGCTTTCTTT; CDR3: CASRHRPSTEAFF
J: TRBJ2-3; size: .; D: TRBD2; V: TRBV27; DNA: TGTGCCAGCAACGGGAGGGGGATTAGGGGTACGCAGTATTTT; CDR3: CASNGRGIRGTQYF
J: TRBJ2-7; size: .; D: TRBD2; V: TRBV19; DNA: TGTGCCAGTAGTCTCCGGCGGGGGGCCTACGAGCAGTACTTC; CDR3: CASSLRRGAYEQYF
J: TRBJ2-7; size: .; D: .; V: TRBV5-1; DNA: TGCGCCAGCACCGAGGACACCTATATCTCCTACGAGCAGTACTTC; CDR3: CASTEDTYISYEQYF
J: TRBJ1-1; size: once; D: .; V: TRBV7-8; DNA: TGTGCCAGCAGCTTGGGACTGGATCACACTGAAGCTTTCTTT; CDR3: CASSLGLDHTEAFF
J: TRBJ2-1; size: .; D: TRBD2; V: TRBV5-1; DNA: TGCGCCAGCAGCCCGAGACTAGCGGGAACAGGCAATGAGCAGTTCTTC; CDR3: CASSPRLAGTGNEQFF
J: TRBJ2-7; size: .; D: TRBD1; V: TRBV14; DNA: TGTGCCAGCAGCCTAGGCAGGGGGCACGAGCAGTACTTC; CDR3: CASSLGRGHEQYF
J: TRBJ2-7; size: .; D: .; V: TRBV5-4; DNA: TGTGCCAGCAGCCCGCCGAGCTCCTACGAGCAGTACTTC; CDR3: CASSPPSSYEQYF
J: TRBJ1-1; size: .; D: .; V: TRBV14; DNA: TGTGCCAGCAGCCAAGATCACGGGGATGAAGCTTTCTTT; CDR3: CASSQDHGDEAFF
J: TRBJ2-5; size: .; D: TRBD1; V: TRBV27; DNA: TGTGCCAGCAGCCCATCCTATCCGGGACAGCTCCAAGAGACCCAGTACTTC; CDR3: CASSPSYPGQLQETQYF
J: TRBJ1-4; size: .; D: TRBD1; V: TRBV27; DNA: TGTGCCAGCAGCGGACAGGGAGGTGAAAAACTGTTTTTT; CDR3: CASSGQGGEKLFF
J: TRBJ2-7; size: .; D: TRBD2; V: TRBV10-2; DNA: TGCGCCAGCAGTGAGTCCGGGACTAGCGGGACCGAGCAGTACTTC; CDR3: CASSESGTSGTEQYF
J: TRBJ2-5; size: .; D: TRBD2; V: TRBV6-1; DNA: TGTGCCAGCAGTGAAGAGGGTATGGGGGAGGGGAAGGAGACCCAGTACTTC; CDR3: CASSEEGMGEGKETQYF
J: TRBJ2-7; size: .; D: .; V: TRBV10-3; DNA: TGTGCCACACGACAAGGCTCCTACGAGCAGTACTTC; CDR3: CATRQGSYEQYF
J: TRBJ2-4; size: .; D: TRBD2; V: TRBV4-3; DNA: TGCGCCAGCAGCCAAGTTAGCGGGGGGGACATTCAGTACTTC; CDR3: CASSQVSGGDIQYF
J: TRBJ2-3; size: .; D: TRBD1; V: TRBV11-2; DNA: TGTGCCAGCAGCCGTAAGACAGGGGTTGATACGCAGTATTTT; CDR3: CASSRKTGVDTQYF